These T cell receptor beta chains were read from a single sample in a study of blood T cell repertoires in COVID-19. Sequencing was performed with immunoSEQ multiplex PCR; in TCRdb, only in-frame clones are kept and a portion is missing. Here the sample spans some 200,000 clones, 82% being singletons. Specimen: PBMCs or T cells enriched from blood (not recorded which). The source is a man aged 40-55 years who had recovered from COVID-19. Each CDR3 is given with its conserved first and last residue. Each record gives: V gene, D gene, clone size, J gene, CDR3 DNA, CDR3 protein. A D gene is named only where the DNA matches it firmly. Rows give clone size only sometimes, using once, few, many, or a class for an expanded clone.

TRBV2	.	.	TRBJ1-5	TGTGCCAGCAGTGAAGCCAAGGCCAGGACATCACCTCTTAGCAATCAGCCCCAGCATTTT	CASSEAKARTSPLSNQPQHF
TRBV19	.	.	TRBJ1-2	TGTGCCAGTAGTATGGAGACAGCGTCACGATTCTACACCTTC	CASSMETASRFYTF
TRBV9	TRBD2	.	TRBJ2-1	TGTGCCAGCAGCGTAGTGGAGGCTAGCGGCACTCTTGAGCAGTTCTTC	CASSVVEASGTLEQFF
TRBV4-3	.	.	TRBJ1-6	TGCGCCAGCAGCCAACTAAGCTCCTATAATTCACCCCTCCACTTT	CASSQLSSYNSPLHF
TRBV13	.	.	TRBJ1-3	TGTGCCAGCAGACCCCCATCGTCCGGGGCTGGAAACACCATATATTTT	CASRPPSSGAGNTIYF
TRBV19	TRBD2	once	TRBJ2-7	TGTGCCAGTAGTATGGGGGCTAGCGGGAGATACGAGCAGTACTTC	CASSMGASGRYEQYF
TRBV24-1	.	.	TRBJ2-5	TGTGCCACCAGGATTGAATCAAGCTTGTCCCAAGAGACCCAGTACTTC	CATRIESSLSQETQYF
TRBV5-4	TRBD2	few	TRBJ2-1	TGTGCCAGCAGCCCAAGCGGGGACTCCTACAATGAGCAGTTCTTC	CASSPSGDSYNEQFF
TRBV3-1/TRBV3-2	TRBD2	.	TRBJ2-2	TGTGCCAGCAGCCCCAACTCGGGGCTAGCGGGAGCCACCGGGGAGCTGTTTTTT	CASSPNSGLAGATGELFF
TRBV2	TRBD2	.	TRBJ2-7	TGTGCCAGCAGTGAAGGACTAGCGGTTACCTACGAGCAGTACTTC	CASSEGLAVTYEQYF
TRBV10-3	TRBD1	.	TRBJ2-1	TGTGCCATCCGGGACAGGGCCGACAATGAGCAGTTCTTC	CAIRDRADNEQFF
TRBV9	.	.	TRBJ2-5	TGTGCCAGCAGCGTAGGAGGAGAGACCCAGTACTTC	CASSVGGETQYF
TRBV19	TRBD1	.	TRBJ1-1	TGTGCCAGTTTGCAGGGGGCGACGAACACTGAAGCTTTCTTT	CASLQGATNTEAFF
TRBV2	.	.	TRBJ1-1	TGTGCCAGCAGTGACAGGGTTTACGGCACTGAAGCTTTCTTT	CASSDRVYGTEAFF
TRBV28	.	few	TRBJ1-1	TGTGCCAGCACATTTATGACGCGGCGTACTGAAGCTTTCTTT	CASTFMTRRTEAFF
TRBV5-1	TRBD1	.	TRBJ1-4	TGCGCCAGCAGCGATCCGGGACAGCCCGAAAAACTGTTTTTT	CASSDPGQPEKLFF
TRBV25-1	.	.	TRBJ1-4	TGTGCCAGCAGTGAATTTCGGGGGAGGCCTAATGAAAAACTGTTTTTT	CASSEFRGRPNEKLFF
TRBV10-2	.	.	TRBJ2-1	TGCGCCAGCAGTGCAGCGGCCTACAATGAGCAGTTCTTC	CASSAAAYNEQFF
TRBV2	.	.	TRBJ1-2	TGTGCCAGCTCCACTGCGGACTTCGGGGGCTACACCTTC	CASSTADFGGYTF
TRBV24-1	.	once	TRBJ2-3	TGTGCCACCAGTGAACCGCTAAGAGCGGGCGATGACACAGATACGCAGTATTTT	CATSEPLRAGDDTDTQYF
TRBV5-1	TRBD2	once	TRBJ2-7	TGCGCCAGCAGCGTCGGGACTAGCGGGAGAGGGGAGCAGTACTTC	CASSVGTSGRGEQYF
TRBV15	TRBD1	.	TRBJ1-6	TGTGCCACCAGCAGAGGACAGGGGCGACCCTATTCACCCCTCCACTTT	CATSRGQGRPYSPLHF
TRBV2	.	.	TRBJ2-2	TGTGCCAGCAGTCGGGACTCCACCGGGGAGCTGTTTTTT	CASSRDSTGELFF
TRBV2	.	.	TRBJ2-3	TGTGCCAGCATTAGACGACAGGTTAGCACAGATACGCAGTATTTT	CASIRRQVSTDTQYF
TRBV9	.	.	TRBJ1-1	TGTGCCAGCAGCGTACGGAGGAACACCGAAGCTTTCTTT	CASSVRRNTEAFF
TRBV9	TRBD2	.	TRBJ2-1	TGTGCCAGCAGCAGACCGGGACTAGCTTTCTCGAATGAGCAGTTCTTC	CASSRPGLAFSNEQFF
TRBV3-1/TRBV3-2	TRBD1	.	TRBJ1-6	TGTGCCAGCAGCCAAACGCCGGGACAGGGAGGTTCACCCCTCCACTTT	CASSQTPGQGGSPLHF
TRBV11-2	TRBD1	.	TRBJ2-1	TGTGCCAGCAGCTTTAGCACAGGGGGAAATGAGCAGTTCTTC	CASSFSTGGNEQFF
TRBV24-1	.	.	TRBJ2-1	TGTGCCACCAGTGCGCCAGGCTCCTACAATGAGCAGTTCTTC	CATSAPGSYNEQFF
TRBV10-3	.	.	TRBJ1-1	TGTGCCATCAGTTCGGGGTGGGGAGCTTTCTTT	CAISSGWGAFF
TRBV9	.	.	TRBJ1-2	TGTGCCAGCAGCGTTGCGCAGGGCCACTATGGCTACACCTTC	CASSVAQGHYGYTF
TRBV7-7	.	.	TRBJ1-4	TGTGCTAGCAGCTCAGGGGAAAAACTGTTTTTT	CASSSGEKLFF
TRBV5-4	.	.	TRBJ1-6	TGTGCCAGCAGCTTGGGGGAGGATCCCTATAATTCACCCCTCCACTTT	CASSLGEDPYNSPLHF
TRBV3-1/TRBV3-2	.	once	TRBJ1-2	TGTGCCAGCAGCCATGCTGACAGGCCGCGGGGCTACACCTTC	CASSHADRPRGYTF
TRBV9	.	.	TRBJ1-5	TGTGCCAGCAGCGCAGGGGACCAGCCCCAGCATTTT	CASSAGDQPQHF
TRBV5-5	.	.	TRBJ2-5	TGTGCCAGCAGCCGTTCCTTTGGGGCGCGGGAGACCCAGTACTTC	CASSRSFGARETQYF
TRBV3-1/TRBV3-2	.	few	TRBJ2-3	TGTGCCAGCAGCCAACAGGGTTTTGGCACAGATACGCAGTATTTT	CASSQQGFGTDTQYF
TRBV7-9	TRBD1	.	TRBJ2-7	TGTGCCAGCAGCTTTGGGACAGGGGCGCCTCTAAAGCAGTACTTC	CASSFGTGAPLKQYF
TRBV4-2	TRBD1	.	TRBJ1-5	TGTGCCAGCAGCCTAGCAGGGGGACCCCAGCATTTT	CASSLAGGPQHF
TRBV3-1/TRBV3-2	TRBD1	.	TRBJ1-1	TGTGCCAGCAGCCCTCAGGGGGCAAACACTGAAGCTTTCTTT	CASSPQGANTEAFF
TRBV25-1	TRBD1	.	TRBJ2-2	TGTGCCAGCAGACCGACAGGGGAGAACACCGGGGAGCTGTTTTTT	CASRPTGENTGELFF
TRBV2	.	.	TRBJ2-3	TGTGCCAGCAGGGCTCAGAACACGCAGTATTTT	CASRAQNTQYF
TRBV27	TRBD2	.	TRBJ2-1	TGTGCCAGCAGCGGCACCGGCGGGAGGTCCTACAATGAGCAGTTCTTC	CASSGTGGRSYNEQFF
TRBV24-1	TRBD2	.	TRBJ2-3	TGTGCCACCAGTGACCCGACTAGCTCCTCACCCACAGATACGCAGTATTTT	CATSDPTSSSPTDTQYF
TRBV5-8	TRBD1	.	TRBJ1-1	TGTGCCAGCAGCCCCTGGACAGGGGAGACTGAAGCTTTCTTT	CASSPWTGETEAFF